This record looks at one T cell receptor beta chain sequence and its context. Its cognate antigen is unknown. The data originate from a study of T cell responses to AZD1222 COVID-19 vaccine. Study-level results: Increased Spike-specific TCR breadth and depth were observed after two AZD1222 doses. Repertoire collection took place solely once the T cell response had peaked. Donors were mostly white British, more females; clonal diversity possibly underestimated. Unmutated variant regions are reportedly targeted by nearly half of spike-specific TCRs.

The V gene's germline CDR1 is LNHDA and CDR2 SQIVND (reference sequence). The CDR3 is 13 amino acids. Trimming at V came to 2 bases and at J to 9 bases, leaving 4 bases not matched to a gene. This table comes from immunoSEQ multiplex PCR, and its TCRdb copy is limited to in-frame clones, with some not included. Counted here are roughly 160,000 clones, roughly 90% occurring once; the ten biggest clones make up about 1.6%. This chain joins TRBV19 and TRBJ2-4; 7 bases match TRBD1. The receptor comes from an adult in good health. This sample comprised peripheral blood, obtained on day 0 of AZD1222 vaccination. The CDR3 spells CASSISRGRIQYF. As DNA, the CDR3 is TGTGCCAGTAGTATATCGAGGGGGCGCATTCAGTACTTC.